This T cell receptor (beta chain) comes out of a study of OX40 agonist ivuxolimab in advanced cancers. Study-wide points: Researchers did not determine the expanded peripheral T cells' antigen specificity. Patients with a partial response at 0.1-3.0 mg/kg had among the lowest clonal expansion.

Comment on this clone: Its antigen is currently unknown.

Repertoires were generated with immunoSEQ multiplex PCR, while TCRdb's copy carries only in-frame clones and drops some. The sample comprises tens of thousands of clones, around 85% of which are singletons, and around 0.21% rests with the top ten. This CDR3 contains 13 residues. Germline V gene lookup returns CDR1 MNHEY and CDR2 SMNVEV (reference sequence). The V call is TRBV27, the J call TRBJ2-5; the match to TRBD2 covers 10 bases. TRBJ2-7 matches the DNA end more closely, so the J call is doubtful. The receptor's source is an adult with an advanced solid tumor such as melanoma, head and neck, liver or kidney cancer. The sample in question was CD4+ or CD8+ T cells sorted from blood, obtained in a trial of the OX40 agonist ivuxolimab. DNA of the CDR3: TGTGCCAGCAGTTTTCTAGCGGGAGTCGAGCAGTACTTC. As protein: CASSFLAGVEQYF.